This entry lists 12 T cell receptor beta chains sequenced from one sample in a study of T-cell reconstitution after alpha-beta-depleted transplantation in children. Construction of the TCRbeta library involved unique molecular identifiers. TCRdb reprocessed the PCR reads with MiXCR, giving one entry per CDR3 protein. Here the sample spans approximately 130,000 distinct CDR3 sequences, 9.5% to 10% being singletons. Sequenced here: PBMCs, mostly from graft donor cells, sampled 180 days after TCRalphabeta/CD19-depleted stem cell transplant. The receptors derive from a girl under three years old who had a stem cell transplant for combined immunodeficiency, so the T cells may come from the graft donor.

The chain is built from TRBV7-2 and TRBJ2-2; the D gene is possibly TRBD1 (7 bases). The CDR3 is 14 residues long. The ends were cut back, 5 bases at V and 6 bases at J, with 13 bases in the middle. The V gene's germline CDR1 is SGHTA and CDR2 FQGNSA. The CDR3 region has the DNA TGTGCCAGCAGCGCGCAGGGGGGAGCCGGGGAGCTGTTTTTT. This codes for CASSAQGGAGELFF.

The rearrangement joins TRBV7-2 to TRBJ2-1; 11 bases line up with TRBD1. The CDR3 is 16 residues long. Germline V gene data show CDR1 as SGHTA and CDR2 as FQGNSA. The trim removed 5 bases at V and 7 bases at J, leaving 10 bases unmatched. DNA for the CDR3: TGTGCCAGCAGCGACACCGGGACAGGGGGGTGGAATGAGCAGTTCTTC. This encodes CASSDTGTGGWNEQFF. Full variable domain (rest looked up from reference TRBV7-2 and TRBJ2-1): GAGVSQSPSNKVTEKGKDVELRCDPISGHTALYWYRQSLGQGLEFLIYFQGNSAPDKSGLPSDRFSAERTGGSVSTLTIQRTQQEDSAVYLCASSDTGTGGWNEQFFGPGTRLTVL.

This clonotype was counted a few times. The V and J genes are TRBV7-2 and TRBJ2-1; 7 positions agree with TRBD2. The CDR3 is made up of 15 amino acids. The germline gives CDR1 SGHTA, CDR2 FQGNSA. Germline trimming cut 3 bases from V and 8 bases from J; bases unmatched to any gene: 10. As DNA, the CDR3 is TGTGCCAGCAGCTTGGGAACGGGAGGAGGCGATGAGCAGTTCTTC. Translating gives CASSLGTGGGDEQFF.

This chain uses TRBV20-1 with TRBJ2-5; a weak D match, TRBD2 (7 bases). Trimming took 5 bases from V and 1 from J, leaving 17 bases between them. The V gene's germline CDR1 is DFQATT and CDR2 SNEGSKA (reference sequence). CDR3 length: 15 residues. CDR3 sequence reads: CSAHRWGGPQETQYF. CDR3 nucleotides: TGCAGTGCTCACCGGTGGGGGGGGCCCCAAGAGACCCAGTACTTC.

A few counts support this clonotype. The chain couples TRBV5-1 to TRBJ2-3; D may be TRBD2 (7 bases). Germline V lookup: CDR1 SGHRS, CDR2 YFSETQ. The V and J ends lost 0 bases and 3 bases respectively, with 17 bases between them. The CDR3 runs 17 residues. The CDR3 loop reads CASSLGRGGASTDTQYF. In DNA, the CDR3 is TGCGCCAGCAGCTTGGGAAGAGGGGGGGCCTCTACAGATACGCAGTATTTT.

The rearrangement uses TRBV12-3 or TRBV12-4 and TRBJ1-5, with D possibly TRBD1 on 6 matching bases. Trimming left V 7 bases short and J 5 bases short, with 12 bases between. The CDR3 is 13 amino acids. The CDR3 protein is CASTVGGDQPQHF. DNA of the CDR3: TGTGCCAGCACCGTAGGGGGGGATCAGCCCCAGCATTTT.

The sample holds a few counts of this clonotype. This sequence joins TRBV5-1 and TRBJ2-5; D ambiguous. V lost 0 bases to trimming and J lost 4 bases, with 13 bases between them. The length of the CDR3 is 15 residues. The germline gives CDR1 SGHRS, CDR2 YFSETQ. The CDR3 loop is CASSLASARRETQYF. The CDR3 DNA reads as TGCGCCAGCAGCTTGGCTTCGGCCCGCCGAGAGACCCAGTACTTC.

The CDR3: CSAAGQAIDQPQHF. CDR3 sequence (DNA): TGCAGTGCCGCCGGACAGGCGATCGATCAGCCCCAGCATTTT. The rearrangement joins TRBV20-1 to TRBJ1-5; 7 bases match TRBD1. Trimming took 6 bases from V and 5 from J; bases not matched to a gene: 10. Germline V gene sequence: CDR1 DFQATT, CDR2 SNEGSKA (reference sequence). This CDR3 spans 14 amino acids.

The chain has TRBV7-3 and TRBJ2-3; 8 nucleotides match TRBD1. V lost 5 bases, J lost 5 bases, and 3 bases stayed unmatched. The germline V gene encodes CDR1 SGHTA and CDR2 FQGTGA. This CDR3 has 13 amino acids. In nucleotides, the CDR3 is TGTGCCAGCAGCGGAACAGGGGGAGATACGCAGTATTTT. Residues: CASSGTGGDTQYF.

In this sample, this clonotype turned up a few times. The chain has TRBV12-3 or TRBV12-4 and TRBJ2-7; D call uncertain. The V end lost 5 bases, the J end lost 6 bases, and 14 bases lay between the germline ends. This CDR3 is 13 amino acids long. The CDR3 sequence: CASSDGIGLEQYF. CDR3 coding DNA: TGTGCCAGCAGTGACGGAATAGGGCTCGAGCAGTACTTC.

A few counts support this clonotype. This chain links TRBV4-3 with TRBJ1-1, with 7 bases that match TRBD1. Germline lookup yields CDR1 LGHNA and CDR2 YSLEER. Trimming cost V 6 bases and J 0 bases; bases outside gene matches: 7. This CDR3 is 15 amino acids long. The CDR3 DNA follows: TGCGCCAGCAGTTCCACAGGGGCCATGAACACTGAAGCTTTCTTT. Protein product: CASSSTGAMNTEAFF.

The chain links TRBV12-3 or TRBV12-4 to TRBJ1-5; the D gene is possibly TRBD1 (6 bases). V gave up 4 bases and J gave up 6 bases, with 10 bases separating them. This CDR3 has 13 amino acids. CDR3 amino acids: CASSSGGGQPQHF. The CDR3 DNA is TGTGCCAGCAGTTCCGGGGGCGGTCAGCCCCAGCATTTT.